This section outlines one TCR beta chain sequence together with its context. These data originate in a study of blood T cell repertoires in COVID-19. About the study: T cells, B-cell-depleted T cells, or PBMCs provided the cDNA or gDNA that served as material.

The CDR3 covers 15 residues. Deletions cut 1 base from V and 5 bases from J, with 12 bases between. The germline gives CDR1 MDHEN, CDR2 SYDVKM. Per the study methods: Nucleated cell number was recorded as an estimate derived from reference gene primer amplification. Assay used: immunoSEQ multiplex PCR; TCRdb lists only in-frame clones, some missing. The D gene and trimming were derived from the DNA, and the V and J assignments and clone size from that table. The table records hundreds of thousands of clones, around 88% of them present only once. The chain carries TRBV28 and TRBJ2-1; D perhaps matches TRBD1 (5 bases). Sequencing used peripheral blood. This sequence originates from a woman older than 75 with COVID-19, enrolled during active disease. The CDR3 here is CASSLSPQGNNEQFF. CDR3 nucleotide sequence: TGTGCCAGCAGTTTATCCCCCCAGGGCAACAATGAGCAGTTCTTC. Filled out from reference TRBV28 and TRBJ2-1, the complete variable domain reads DVKVTQSSRYLVKRTGEKVFLECVQDMDHENMFWYRQDPGLGLRLIYFSYDVKMKEKGDIPEGYSVSREKKERFSLILESASTNQTSMYLCASSLSPQGNNEQFFGPGTRLTVL.